The clone carrying this TCR beta chain was seen ten or more times. No antigen is known for it. CDR3 length: 16 residues. Germline V CDR1 and CDR2: DFQATT, SNEGSKA (reference sequence). The V gene lost 0 bases and the J gene lost 2 bases, with 16 bases spanning the gap. This sample was included in a study of blood T cells in healthy people across ages. Study-wide results and limits: Naive CD4+ cells and diversity were both higher in long-lived donors than in aged donors.

The sample providers were healthy Caucasian people from Russia, aged about 6 to 95. Researchers isolated at least 7 million PBMCs per sample. With each sample, at least 5 micrograms of total RNA were extracted. Using a J-beta primer mix together with a sample-barcoded 5' primer, a second PCR was run for roughly 6 to 11 cycles. One entry per CDR3 protein, called by TCRdb with MiXCR from the 5' RACE reads. The repertoire holds more than 800,000 distinct CDR3 sequences, less than 35% seen once, with approximately 15% in the top ten. Specimen: blood. The rearrangement uses TRBV20-1 and TRBJ2-5; D unclear. This receptor was identified in an elderly woman in good health. The CDR3 nucleotides are TGCAGTGCTAGAGATCTTGGGATTGGCTTACAAGAGACCCAGTACTTC. Protein product: CSARDLGIGLQETQYF.